This T cell receptor (beta chain) is from a study of T cells in Graves' hyperthyroidism and ophthalmopathy. Study results and caveats: Stable hyperthyroidism and ophthalmopathy were separated using 13 V-J signatures.

Out of approximately 10 ml of fresh peripheral blood came the PBMCs. The V gene end was trimmed by 6 bases and the J gene end by 0 bases; junction bases not matched to a gene: 8. This CDR3 spans 17 amino acids. Germline V gene lookup returns CDR1 MDHEN and CDR2 SYDVKM. This clonotype was observed many times. The target antigen is unknown. Amplification yielded TCR beta CDR3 regions, with RNA transcripts as the source. Primed by the HTBI set, a first-round RT-PCR was run on the TCR CDR3. TCRdb ran MiXCR on the multiplex PCR reads and lists one entry per CDR3 protein. The table shows about 380,000 distinct CDR3 sequences, with approximately 14% occurring only once.

The specimen was blood. This receptor was taken from a woman in her sixties or seventies with Graves' hyperthyroidism. V gene TRBV28 combines with J gene TRBJ2-5; 12 bases align to TRBD2. The CDR3 nucleotides read TGTGCCAGCAGCCAGTTGGGGACTAGCGGGTACCAAGAGACCCAGTACTTC. Encoded protein: CASSQLGTSGYQETQYF. The full variable domain, its missing parts supplied by reference TRBV28 and TRBJ2-5, is DVKVTQSSRYLVKRTGEKVFLECVQDMDHENMFWYRQDPGLGLRLIYFSYDVKMKEKGDIPEGYSVSREKKERFSLILESASTNQTSMYLCASSQLGTSGYQETQYFGPGTRLLVL.